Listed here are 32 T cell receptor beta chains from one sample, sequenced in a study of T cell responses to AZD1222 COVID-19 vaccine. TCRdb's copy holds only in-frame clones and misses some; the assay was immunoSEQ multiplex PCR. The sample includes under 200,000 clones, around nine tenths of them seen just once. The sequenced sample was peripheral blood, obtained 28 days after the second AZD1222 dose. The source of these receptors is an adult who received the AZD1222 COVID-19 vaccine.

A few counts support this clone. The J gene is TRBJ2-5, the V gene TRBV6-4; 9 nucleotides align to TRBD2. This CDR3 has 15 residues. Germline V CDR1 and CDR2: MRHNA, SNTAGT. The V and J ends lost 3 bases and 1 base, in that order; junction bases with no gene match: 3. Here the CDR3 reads CASSERAGGQETQYF. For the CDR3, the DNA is TGTGCCAGCAGTGAAAGAGCGGGGGGCCAAGAGACCCAGTACTTC.

In nucleotides, the CDR3 is TGCGCCAGCACCCTTAGCGGGGGGGCCTGGGATGAGCAGTTCTTC. The encoded protein is CASTLSGGAWDEQFF. This chain connects TRBV5-1 to TRBJ2-1, with 11 bases identical to TRBD2. Germline V CDR1 and CDR2: SGHRS, YFSETQ. Trimming cost V 6 bases and J 8 bases; bases outside gene matches: 10. CDR3 length: 15 amino acids. Looking up the rest from reference TRBV5-1 and TRBJ2-1 gives the full variable domain: KAGVTQTPRYLIKTRGQQVTLSCSPISGHRSVSWYQQTPGQGLQFLFEYFSETQRNKGNFPGRFSGRQFSNSRSEMNVSTLELGDSALYLCASTLSGGAWDEQFFGPGTRLTVL.

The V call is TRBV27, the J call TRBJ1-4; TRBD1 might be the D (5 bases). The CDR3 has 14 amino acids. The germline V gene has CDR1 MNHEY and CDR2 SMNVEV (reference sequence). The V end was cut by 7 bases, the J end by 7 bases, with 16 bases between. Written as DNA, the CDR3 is TGTGCCAGCACTACCCCCAGGGCGGGTGAAAAACTGTTTTTT. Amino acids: CASTTPRAGEKLFF. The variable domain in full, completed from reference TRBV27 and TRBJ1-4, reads EAQVTQNPRYLITVTGKKLTVTCSQNMNHEYMSWYRQDPGLGLRQIYYSMNVEVTDKGDVPEGYKVSRKEKRNFPLILESPSPNQTSLYFCASTTPRAGEKLFFGSGTQLSVL.

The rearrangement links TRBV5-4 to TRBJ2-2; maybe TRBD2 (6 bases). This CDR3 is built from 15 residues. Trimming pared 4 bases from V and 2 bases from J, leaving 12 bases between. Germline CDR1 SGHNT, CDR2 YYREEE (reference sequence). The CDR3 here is CASSPGLPNTGELFF. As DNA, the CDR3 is TGTGCCAGCAGCCCGGGACTCCCCAACACCGGGGAGCTGTTTTTT.

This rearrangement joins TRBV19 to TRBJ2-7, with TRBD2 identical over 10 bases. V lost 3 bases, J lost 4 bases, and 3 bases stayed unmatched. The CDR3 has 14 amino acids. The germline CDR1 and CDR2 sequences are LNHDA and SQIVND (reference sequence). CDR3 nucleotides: TGTGCCAGTAGTATCCTAGCGGGGGAGTACGAGCAGTACTTC. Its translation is CASSILAGEYEQYF.

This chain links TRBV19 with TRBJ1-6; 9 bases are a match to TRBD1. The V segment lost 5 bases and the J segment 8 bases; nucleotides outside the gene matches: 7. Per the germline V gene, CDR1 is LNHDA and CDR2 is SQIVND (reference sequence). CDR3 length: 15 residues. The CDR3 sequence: CASSAATGGYSPLHF. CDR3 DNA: TGTGCCAGTAGTGCCGCGACAGGGGGGTATTCACCCCTCCACTTT.

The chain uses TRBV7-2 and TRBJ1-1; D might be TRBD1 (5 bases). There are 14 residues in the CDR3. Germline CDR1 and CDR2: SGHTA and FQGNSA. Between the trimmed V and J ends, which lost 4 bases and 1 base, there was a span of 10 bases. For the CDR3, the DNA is TGTGCCAGCAGCTCCCGTGGGGGGAACACTGAAGCTTTCTTT. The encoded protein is CASSSRGGNTEAFF.

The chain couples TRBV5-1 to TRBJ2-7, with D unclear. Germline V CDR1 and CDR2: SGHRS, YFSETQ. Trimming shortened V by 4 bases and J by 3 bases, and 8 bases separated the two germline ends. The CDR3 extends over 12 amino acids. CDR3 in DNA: TGCGCCAGCAGCGGCCAGTTCTACGAGCAGTACTTC. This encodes CASSGQFYEQYF. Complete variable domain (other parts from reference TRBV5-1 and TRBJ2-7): KAGVTQTPRYLIKTRGQQVTLSCSPISGHRSVSWYQQTPGQGLQFLFEYFSETQRNKGNFPGRFSGRQFSNSRSEMNVSTLELGDSALYLCASSGQFYEQYFGPGTRLTVT.

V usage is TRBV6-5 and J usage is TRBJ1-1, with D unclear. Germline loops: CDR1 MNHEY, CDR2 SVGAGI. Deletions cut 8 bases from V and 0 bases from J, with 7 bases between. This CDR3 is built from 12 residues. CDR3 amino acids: CASLDLNTEAFF. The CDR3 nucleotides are TGTGCCAGCCTAGACTTGAACACTGAAGCTTTCTTT.

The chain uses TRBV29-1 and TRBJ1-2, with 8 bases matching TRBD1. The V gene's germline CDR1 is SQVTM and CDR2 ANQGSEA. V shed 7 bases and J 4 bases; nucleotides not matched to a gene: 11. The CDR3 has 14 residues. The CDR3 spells CSGSRGRRVYGYTF. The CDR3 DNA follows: TGCAGCGGGAGCAGGGGGCGGCGCGTCTATGGCTACACCTTC.

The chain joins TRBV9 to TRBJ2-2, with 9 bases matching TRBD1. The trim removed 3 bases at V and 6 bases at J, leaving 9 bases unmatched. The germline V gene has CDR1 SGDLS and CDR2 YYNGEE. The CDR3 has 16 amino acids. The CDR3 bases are TGTGCCAGCAGCGCAAGACAGGGGGGTAGGCCCGGGGAGCTGTTTTTT. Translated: CASSARQGGRPGELFF.

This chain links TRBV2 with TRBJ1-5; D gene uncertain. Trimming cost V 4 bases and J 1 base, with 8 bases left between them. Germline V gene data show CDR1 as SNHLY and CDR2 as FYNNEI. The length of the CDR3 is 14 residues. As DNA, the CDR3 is TGTGCCAGCAGTGTAGGCACGAGCAATCAGCCCCAGCATTTT. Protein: CASSVGTSNQPQHF.

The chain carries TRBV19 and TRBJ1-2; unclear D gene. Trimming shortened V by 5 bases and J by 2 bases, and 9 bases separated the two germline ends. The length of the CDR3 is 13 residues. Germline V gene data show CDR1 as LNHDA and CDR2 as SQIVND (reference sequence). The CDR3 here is CASSLAGNYGYTF. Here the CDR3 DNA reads TGTGCCAGTAGTCTGGCGGGGAACTATGGCTACACCTTC.

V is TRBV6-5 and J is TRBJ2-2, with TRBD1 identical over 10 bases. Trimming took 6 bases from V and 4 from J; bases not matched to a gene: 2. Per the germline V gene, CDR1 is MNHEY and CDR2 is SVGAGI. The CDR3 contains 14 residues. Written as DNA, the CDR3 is TGTGCCAGCAGAAGGACAGGGGGCACCGGGGAGCTGTTTTTT. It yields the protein CASRRTGGTGELFF.

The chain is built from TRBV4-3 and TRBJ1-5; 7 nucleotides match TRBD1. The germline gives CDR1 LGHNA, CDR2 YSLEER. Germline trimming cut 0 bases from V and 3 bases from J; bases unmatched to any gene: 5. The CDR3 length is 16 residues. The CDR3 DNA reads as TGCGCCAGCAGCCAAGATTTAGGGGGCTACAATCAGCCCCAGCATTTT. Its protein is CASSQDLGGYNQPQHF.

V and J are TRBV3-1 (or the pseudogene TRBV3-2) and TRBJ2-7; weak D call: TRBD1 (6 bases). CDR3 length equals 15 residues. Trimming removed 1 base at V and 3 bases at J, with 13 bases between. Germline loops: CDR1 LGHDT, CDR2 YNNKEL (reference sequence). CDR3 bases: TGTGCCAGCAGCCAAGGACAGGTAGCTCTCTACGAGCAGTACTTC. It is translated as CASSQGQVALYEQYF.

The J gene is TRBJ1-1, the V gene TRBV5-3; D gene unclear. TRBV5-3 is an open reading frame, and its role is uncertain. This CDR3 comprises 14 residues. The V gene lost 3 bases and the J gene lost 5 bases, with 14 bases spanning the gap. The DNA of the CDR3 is TGTGCCAGAAGCTCCCTCCCGTACGGGACTGAAGCTTTCTTT. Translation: CARSSLPYGTEAFF.

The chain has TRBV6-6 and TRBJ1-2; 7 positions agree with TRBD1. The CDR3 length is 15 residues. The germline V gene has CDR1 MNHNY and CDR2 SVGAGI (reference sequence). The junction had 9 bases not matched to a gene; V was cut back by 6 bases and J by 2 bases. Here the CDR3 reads CASRIRDSANYGYTF. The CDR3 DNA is TGTGCCAGCAGGATCCGGGACAGTGCAAACTATGGCTACACCTTC.

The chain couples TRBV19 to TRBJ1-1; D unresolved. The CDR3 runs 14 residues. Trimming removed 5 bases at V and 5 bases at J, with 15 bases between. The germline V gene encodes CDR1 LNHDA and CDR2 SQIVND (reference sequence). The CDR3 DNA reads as TGTGCCAGTAGTCCCCGGGTTTCTAAGACTGAAGCTTTCTTT. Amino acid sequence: CASSPRVSKTEAFF.

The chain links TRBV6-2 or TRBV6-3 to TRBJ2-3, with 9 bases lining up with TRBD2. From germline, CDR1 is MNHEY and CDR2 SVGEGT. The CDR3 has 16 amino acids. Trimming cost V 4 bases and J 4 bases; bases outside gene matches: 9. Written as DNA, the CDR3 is TGTGCCAGCAGTTCAACCAAGCGGGGGGCCGCAGATACGCAGTATTTT. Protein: CASSSTKRGAADTQYF.

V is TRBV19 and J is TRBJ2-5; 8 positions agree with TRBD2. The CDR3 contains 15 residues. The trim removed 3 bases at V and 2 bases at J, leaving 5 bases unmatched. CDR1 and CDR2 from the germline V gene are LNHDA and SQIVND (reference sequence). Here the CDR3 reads CASSIPGGVQETQYF. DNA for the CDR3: TGTGCCAGTAGTATCCCCGGGGGGGTTCAAGAGACCCAGTACTTC.

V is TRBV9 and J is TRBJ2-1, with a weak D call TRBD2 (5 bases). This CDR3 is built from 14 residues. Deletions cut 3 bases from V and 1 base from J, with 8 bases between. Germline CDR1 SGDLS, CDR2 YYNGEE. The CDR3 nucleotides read TGTGCCAGCAGCGCCGGGGTATCCTACAATGAGCAGTTCTTC. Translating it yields CASSAGVSYNEQFF.

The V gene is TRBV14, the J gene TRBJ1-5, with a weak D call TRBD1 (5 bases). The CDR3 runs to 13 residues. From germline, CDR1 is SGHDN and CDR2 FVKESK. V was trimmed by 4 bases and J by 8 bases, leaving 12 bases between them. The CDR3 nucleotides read TGTGCCAGCAGCCCCCTGGGGCGGGAGCCCCAGCATTTT. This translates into CASSPLGREPQHF.

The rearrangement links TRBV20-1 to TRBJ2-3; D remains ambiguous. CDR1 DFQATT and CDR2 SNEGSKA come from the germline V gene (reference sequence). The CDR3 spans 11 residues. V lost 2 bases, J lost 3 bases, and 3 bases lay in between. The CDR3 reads CSARKTDTQYF. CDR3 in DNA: TGCAGTGCTAGAAAGACAGATACGCAGTATTTT.

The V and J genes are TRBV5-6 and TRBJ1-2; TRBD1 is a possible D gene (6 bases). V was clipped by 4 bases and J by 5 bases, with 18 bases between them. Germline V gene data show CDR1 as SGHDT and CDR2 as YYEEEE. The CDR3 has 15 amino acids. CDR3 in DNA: TGTGCCAGCAGCCCCCTGGGGGCAGGGGAATATGGCTACACCTTC. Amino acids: CASSPLGAGEYGYTF.

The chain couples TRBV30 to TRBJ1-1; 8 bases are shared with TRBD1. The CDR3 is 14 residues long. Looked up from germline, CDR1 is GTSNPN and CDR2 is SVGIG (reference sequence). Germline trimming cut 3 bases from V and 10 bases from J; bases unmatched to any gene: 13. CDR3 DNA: TGTGCCTGGAGGCAAGGACAGGGCGGGCTTCGAGCTTTCTTT. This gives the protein CAWRQGQGGLRAFF.

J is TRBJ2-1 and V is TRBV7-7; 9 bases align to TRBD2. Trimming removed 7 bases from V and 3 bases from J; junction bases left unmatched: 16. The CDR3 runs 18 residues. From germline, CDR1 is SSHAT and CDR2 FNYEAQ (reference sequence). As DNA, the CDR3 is TGTGCCAGCACCTGGCGGGGAAGCGGGGGGCGCAACTACAATGAGCAGTTCTTC. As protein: CASTWRGSGGRNYNEQFF.

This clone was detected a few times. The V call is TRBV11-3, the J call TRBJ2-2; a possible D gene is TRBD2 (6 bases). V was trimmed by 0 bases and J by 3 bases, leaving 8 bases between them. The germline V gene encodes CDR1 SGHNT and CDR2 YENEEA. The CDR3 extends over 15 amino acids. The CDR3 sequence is CASSLDSGYTGELFF. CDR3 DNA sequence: TGTGCCAGCAGCTTAGATAGCGGCTACACCGGGGAGCTGTTTTTT.

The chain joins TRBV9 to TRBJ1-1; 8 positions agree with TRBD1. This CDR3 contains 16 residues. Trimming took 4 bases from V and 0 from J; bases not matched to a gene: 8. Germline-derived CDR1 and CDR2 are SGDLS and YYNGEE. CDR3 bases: TGTGCCAGCAGCTCTTATGGACAGGGAATGAACACTGAAGCTTTCTTT. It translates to CASSSYGQGMNTEAFF.

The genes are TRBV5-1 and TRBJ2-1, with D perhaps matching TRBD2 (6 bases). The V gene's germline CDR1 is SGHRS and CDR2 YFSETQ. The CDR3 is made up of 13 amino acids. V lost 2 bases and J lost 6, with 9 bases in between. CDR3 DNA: TGCGCCAGCAGCTTCGGGAGCCTCAATGAGCAGTTCTTC. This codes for CASSFGSLNEQFF.

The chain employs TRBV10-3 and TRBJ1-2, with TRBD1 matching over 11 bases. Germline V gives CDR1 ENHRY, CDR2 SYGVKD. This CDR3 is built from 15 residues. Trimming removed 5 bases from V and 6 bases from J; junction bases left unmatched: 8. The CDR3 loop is CAISPVGQGDHGYTF. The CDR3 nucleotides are TGTGCCATCAGTCCTGTGGGACAGGGGGACCATGGCTACACCTTC.

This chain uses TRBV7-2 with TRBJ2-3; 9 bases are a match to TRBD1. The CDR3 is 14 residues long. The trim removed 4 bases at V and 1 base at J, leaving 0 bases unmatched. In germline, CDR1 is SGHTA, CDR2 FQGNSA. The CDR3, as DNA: TGTGCCAGCAGCTGGGACAGGGGCACAGATACGCAGTATTTT. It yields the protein CASSWDRGTDTQYF.